This TCR beta chain is from a study of blood T cells in healthy people across ages. Findings of the study overall: Donors of long life had a larger count of naive CD4+ cells and greater diversity than aged donors.

The length of the CDR3 is 14 residues. Trimming at V came to 2 bases and at J to 6 bases, leaving 8 bases not matched to a gene. Germline lookup yields CDR1 SGHRS and CDR2 YFSETQ. Regarding this clonotype: The antigen is undetermined.

A second PCR of about 6 to 12 cycles used a sample-barcoded 5' primer and a J-beta primer mix. The yield of each sample was at least 2.5 million CDR3-containing paired-end reads. One entry per CDR3 protein, called by TCRdb with MiXCR from the 5' RACE reads. In the table there are roughly 800,000 distinct CDR3 sequences, over 45% of which are singletons. The receptor was derived from a man under 40 in good health. The chain links TRBV5-1 to TRBJ2-7; 7 nucleotides align to TRBD1. The sample consisted of blood. For the CDR3, the DNA is TGCGCCAGCAGCTTACTGGGACAGAATACCGAGCAGTACTTC. It encodes CASSLLGQNTEQYF.